In this sample, the clone carrying this T cell receptor (beta chain) turned up a few times. The sample is drawn from a study of blood T cell repertoires in COVID-19. Study at large: Samples of COVID-19 (acute and convalescent) were obtained from the United States, Italy and Spain. In each case, the material was cDNA or gDNA derived from T cells, B-cell-depleted T cells, or PBMCs.

Assay used: immunoSEQ multiplex PCR; TCRdb lists only in-frame clones, some missing. The sample lists about 310,000 clones, roughly 89% occurring once. Germline lookup yields CDR1 SEHNR and CDR2 FQNEAQ (reference sequence). V was pared by 4 bases and J by 0 bases, with 11 bases of the junction left unmatched. This CDR3 region has 18 residues. Participants had their cohort set by participant-reported clinical history. Sequencing used PBMCs or T cells enriched from blood (not recorded which). This clonotype was obtained from a woman aged 18-29 years with acute COVID-19. V gene TRBV7-9 combines with J gene TRBJ1-4; 7 nucleotides match TRBD1. This CDR3 reads CASSSWGTAAATNEKLFF. CDR3 sequence (DNA): TGTGCCAGCAGCTCGTGGGGGACAGCCGCTGCAACTAATGAAAAACTGTTTTTT.